This TCR beta chain is from a study of regulatory and conventional T cells in RAG deficiency. Only in-frame clones appear in the TCRdb table, and some are missing; sequencing was by immunoSEQ multiplex PCR. The sample lists around 30,000 clones; more than 90% were seen once. Genomic DNA came from blood conventional CD4+ T cells gated CD25-low CD127-high. Germline lookup yields CDR1 SGHTA and CDR2 FQGTGA. The CDR3 runs to 13 residues. The ends lost 2 bases at V and 6 bases at J; junction bases unmatched: 3. These data are also associated with another study on regulatory T cells. That source notes: Amplification used 52 TRBV primers and 13 TRBJ primers.

The sequence was collected from a human donor in good health. The sequencing input was CD25- CD4+ T cells sorted from blood. The chain joins TRBV7-3 to TRBJ1-2, with TRBD1 identical over 7 bases. CDR3 protein: CASSLGRGNGYTF. The DNA of the CDR3 is TGTGCCAGCAGCTTAGGCAGGGGGAATGGCTACACCTTC.